This T cell receptor (beta chain) is drawn from a study of T cells in Graves' hyperthyroidism and ophthalmopathy. It was RNA transcripts that yielded the amplified TCR beta CDR3 regions. HTBI primers were used for first-round RT-PCR of the TCR CDR3. From the multiplex PCR reads, TCRdb called clonotypes with MiXCR, one entry per CDR3 protein. The profile shows about 720,000 distinct CDR3 sequences, about 17% of them singletons. The CDR3 sequence is 13 residues long. CDR1 and CDR2 (germline): SQVTM, ANQGSEA. Concerning this clonotype itself: One end of the junction does not line up with germline, which may come from a read error.

The TCR comes from a woman between 45 and 60 years old with Graves' hyperthyroidism that later progressed to Graves' ophthalmopathy. V gene TRBV29-1 combines with J gene TRBJ2-5; the D is unclear. The sequencing input was blood. This chain's CDR3 is CSVVKVWQGTQYF. The CDR3 DNA follows: TGCAGCGTTGTCAAGGTTTGGCAAGGGACCCAGTACTTC.